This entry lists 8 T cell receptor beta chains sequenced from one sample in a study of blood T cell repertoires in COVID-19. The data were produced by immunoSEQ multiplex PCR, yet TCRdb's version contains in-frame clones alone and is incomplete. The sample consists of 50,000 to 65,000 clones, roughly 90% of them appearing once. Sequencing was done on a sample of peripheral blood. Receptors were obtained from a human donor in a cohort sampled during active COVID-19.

The CDR3 DNA sequence: TGTGCCAGCAGCCCAAGGGGGGGGGATACGCAGTATTTT. Protein sequence: CASSPRGGDTQYF. J is TRBJ2-3 and V is TRBV11-2, with D tentatively TRBD2 (7 bases). The CDR3 loop spans 13 amino acids. V gave up 5 bases and J gave up 6 bases, with 12 bases separating them. Germline loops: CDR1 SGHAT, CDR2 FQNNGV. The full variable domain, its missing parts supplied by reference TRBV11-2 and TRBJ2-3, is EAGVAQSPRYKIIEKRQSVAFWCNPISGHATLYWYQQILGQGPKLLIQFQNNGVVDDSQLPKDRFSAERLKGVDSTLKIQPAKLEDSAVYLCASSPRGGDTQYFGPGTRLTVL.

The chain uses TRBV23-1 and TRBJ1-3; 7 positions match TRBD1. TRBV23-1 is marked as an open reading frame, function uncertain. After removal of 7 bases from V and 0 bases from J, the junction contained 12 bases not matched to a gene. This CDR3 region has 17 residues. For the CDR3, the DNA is TGCGCCAGCACTTTACCCACAGGGGCGATCTCTGGAAACACCATATATTTT. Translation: CASTLPTGAISGNTIYF.

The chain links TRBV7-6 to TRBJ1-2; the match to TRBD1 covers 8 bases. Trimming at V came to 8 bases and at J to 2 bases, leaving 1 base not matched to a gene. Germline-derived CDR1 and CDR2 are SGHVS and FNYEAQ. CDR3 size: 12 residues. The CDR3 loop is CASGQGNYGYTF. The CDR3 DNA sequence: TGTGCCAGCGGACAGGGAAACTATGGCTACACCTTC.

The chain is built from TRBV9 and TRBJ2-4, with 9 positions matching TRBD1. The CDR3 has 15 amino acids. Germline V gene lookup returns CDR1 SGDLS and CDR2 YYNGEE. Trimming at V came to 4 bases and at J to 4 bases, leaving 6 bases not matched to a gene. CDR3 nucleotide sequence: TGTGCCAGCAGCCCCGGGACAGGGCCAAAAAACATTCAGTACTTC. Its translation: CASSPGTGPKNIQYF.

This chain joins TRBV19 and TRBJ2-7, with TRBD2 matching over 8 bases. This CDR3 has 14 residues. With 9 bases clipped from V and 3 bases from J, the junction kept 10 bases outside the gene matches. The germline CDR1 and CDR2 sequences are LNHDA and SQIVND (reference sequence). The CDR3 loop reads CASSYSGVSYEQYF. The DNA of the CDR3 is TGTGCCAGCTCATATAGCGGGGTGAGCTACGAGCAGTACTTC.

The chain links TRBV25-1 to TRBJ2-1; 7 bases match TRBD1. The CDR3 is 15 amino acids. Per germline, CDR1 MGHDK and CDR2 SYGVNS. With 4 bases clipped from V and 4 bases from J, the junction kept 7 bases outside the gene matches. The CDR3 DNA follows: TGTGCCAGCAGTGGGGTTCCGGGACAGTACAATGAGCAGTTCTTC. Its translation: CASSGVPGQYNEQFF.

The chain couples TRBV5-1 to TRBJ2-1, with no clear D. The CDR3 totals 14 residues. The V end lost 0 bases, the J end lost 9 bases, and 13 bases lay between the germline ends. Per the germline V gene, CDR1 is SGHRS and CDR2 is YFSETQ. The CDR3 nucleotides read TGCGCCAGCAGCTTGGTCGGTCAGCTAGGTGAGCAGTTCTTC. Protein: CASSLVGQLGEQFF.

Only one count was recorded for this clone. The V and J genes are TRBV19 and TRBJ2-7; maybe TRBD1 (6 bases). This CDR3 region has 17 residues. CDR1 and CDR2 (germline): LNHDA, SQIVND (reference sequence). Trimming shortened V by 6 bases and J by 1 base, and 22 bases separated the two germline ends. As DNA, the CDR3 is TGTGCCAGTAGCCCCGGGACAATCCCCGTCGAGTCCTACGAGCAGTACTTC. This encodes CASSPGTIPVESYEQYF.